This TCR beta chain was identified during a study of blood T cells in healthy people across ages. This clonotype was picked up a small number of times. The CDR3 contains 16 residues. With 4 bases removed from V and 2 bases from J, the gap between germline ends came to 17 bases. CDR1 and CDR2 from the germline V gene are SGHDT and YYEEEE. Sample-barcoded 5' priming and a J-beta primer mix drove a second PCR of about 7 to 12 cycles. TCRdb called the 5' RACE reads again in MiXCR, with one record for every CDR3 protein. The repertoire holds fewer than 800,000 distinct CDR3 sequences, with about 32% as singletons.

The source is a woman aged 80 or over in good health. The sample was blood. J is TRBJ2-3 and V is TRBV5-6; TRBD1 might be the D (6 bases). The CDR3 protein is CASSPRTAVYTDTQYF. The CDR3 DNA sequence: TGTGCCAGCAGCCCGCGGACAGCCGTTTACACAGATACGCAGTATTTT.